This is a list of T cell receptor beta chains from one sample in a study of radiotherapy plus CTLA-4 blockade in lung cancer. The data were produced by immunoSEQ multiplex PCR, yet TCRdb's version contains in-frame clones alone and is incomplete. This sample has approximately 90,000 clones; under 90% occur once, and the top ten carry 0.65% to 0.9%. The source was peripheral blood, collected from a patient treated with radiotherapy plus ipilimumab. Receptors were obtained from a human donor with non-small cell lung cancer who had stable disease on radiotherapy plus ipilimumab. The CDR3 runs from the conserved cysteine through the conserved F or W. The D gene is left open where the match is weak. Size is stated for part of the rows, as once, few or many counts, or as a class when the clone is expanded.

>NA|TRBV7-6|NA|TRBJ2-1
TGTGCCAGCAGCTTAAACCCGGGGTACAATGAGCAGTTCTTC
CASSLNPGYNEQFF
>NA|TRBV10-1|NA|TRBJ1-3
TGCGCCAGCAGTGAGTCGTGGGGTTCCTCTGGAAACACCATATATTTT
CASSESWGSSGNTIYF
>NA|TRBV14|NA|TRBJ2-6
TGTGCCAGCAGCCAAGCGGGGGCCAACGTCCTGACTTTC
CASSQAGANVLTF
>NA|TRBV2|NA|TRBJ2-5
TGTGCCAGCAACAATCAAGGCGGAGAGACCCAGTACTTC
CASNNQGGETQYF
>NA|TRBV5-1|NA|TRBJ1-3
TGCGCCAGCAGCTCGACACTAACGGGAAACACCATATATTTT
CASSSTLTGNTIYF
>TRBD1|TRBV18|NA|TRBJ1-6
TGTGCCAGCTCAGCCCGACCGGGACAGGATTTTCCTGGTTCACCCCTCCACTTT
CASSARPGQDFPGSPLHF
>TRBD1|TRBV5-1|NA|TRBJ1-2
TGCGCCAGCAGCTTGACAGGGGTGGCCTATGGCTACACCTTC
CASSLTGVAYGYTF
>TRBD1|TRBV6-1|once|TRBJ1-1
TGTGCCAGCAGTGATCGACAGGGCCGAGAGAACACTGAAGCTTTCTTT
CASSDRQGRENTEAFF
>NA|TRBV5-8|once|TRBJ2-1
TGTGCCAGCAATCCTGGAAACGAGGGCTCCTACAATGAGCAGTTCTTC
CASNPGNEGSYNEQFF
>TRBD1|TRBV29-1|NA|TRBJ2-3
TGCAGCGTCCCCAGGGGGAATACGCAGTATTTT
CSVPRGNTQYF
>TRBD1|TRBV7-8|NA|TRBJ2-2
TGTGCCAGCAGCTGGACAGGGGGTGAAACCGGGGAGCTGTTTTTT
CASSWTGGETGELFF
>NA|TRBV18|once|TRBJ1-4
TGTGCCAGCTCACCAGCGGAAAAACTGTTTTTT
CASSPAEKLFF
>TRBD1|TRBV2|NA|TRBJ2-2
TGTGCCAGCAGCGACAGGGCGAACACCGGGGAGCTGTTTTTT
CASSDRANTGELFF
>TRBD2|TRBV5-4|NA|TRBJ2-7
TGTGCCAGCAGCTTGGTGGCTAGCGGGGGGAAAGAGCAGTACTTC
CASSLVASGGKEQYF
>TRBD2|TRBV7-9|NA|TRBJ2-3
TGTGCCAGCAGCTTACCTTTAGGACTAGCGGGAGGGACAGATACGCAGTATTTT
CASSLPLGLAGGTDTQYF
>NA|TRBV27|NA|TRBJ2-6
TGTGCCAGCAGTTTATTCTCTGGGGCCAACGTCCTGACTTTC
CASSLFSGANVLTF
>NA|TRBV29-1|NA|TRBJ2-7
TGCAGCGCTCGAAGCGGCTCCTACGAGCAGTACTTC
CSARSGSYEQYF
>NA|TRBV27|NA|TRBJ2-7
TGTGCCAGCAGTCCAAACAGGTTACTCATCTCCTACGAGCAGTACTTC
CASSPNRLLISYEQYF
>NA|TRBV27|NA|TRBJ1-3
TGTGCCAGCCGAGCCGGGACCTTACCCAACACCATATATTTT
CASRAGTLPNTIYF
>NA|TRBV7-2|NA|TRBJ2-7
TGTGCCAGCAGCTTAGGGGGTACAGCAGGCTACGAGCAGTACTTC
CASSLGGTAGYEQYF
>TRBD1|TRBV2|NA|TRBJ1-5
TGTGCCAGCAGTGGACAGGGGGCGAGGCAGCCCCAGCATTTT
CASSGQGARQPQHF
>NA|TRBV7-2|once|TRBJ2-1
TGTGCCAGCAGCTCCCAGGGTGGTGGCCGTGAGCAGTTCTTC
CASSSQGGGREQFF
>NA|TRBV30|NA|TRBJ1-3
TGTGCCTGGGCCATGCAGGGAACGGGAGGAAACACCATATATTTT
CAWAMQGTGGNTIYF
>NA|TRBV28|NA|TRBJ1-5
TGTGCCAGCAAGGCAGGGGCAGGCAATCAGCCCCAGCATTTT
CASKAGAGNQPQHF
>NA|TRBV5-1|NA|TRBJ2-3
TGCGCCAGCAGCTTGTTGGGGGGCCAAGGAGATACGCAGTATTTT
CASSLLGGQGDTQYF